Listed here are 30 T cell receptor beta chains from one sample, sequenced in a study of human thymus T cells (dated by TCRdb to 2020 to 2021). Thymus tissue was obtained as surgical resects removed during corrective cardiac surgery. Library prep was done by the immunoSEQ multiplex PCR assay. TCRdb's version of the immuneACCESS table is confined to in-frame rearrangements and falls short of the full clone set. An unresolved V gene accounts for under half of the shortfall where checked; the remainder is of unknown origin. For this sample the table gives around 130,000 clones, of which 90% to 95% were detected only once. The top ten constitute less than 0.03% of the sample. The sequenced sample consisted of thymus tissue. The receptors shown here come from a boy under three years old with a congenital heart defect but otherwise immunologically healthy.

The rearrangement uses TRBV2 and TRBJ1-3; 7 bases agree with TRBD1. The CDR3 runs 15 residues. Per the germline V gene, CDR1 is SNHLY and CDR2 is FYNNEI. The V gene end was trimmed by 2 bases and the J gene end by 2 bases; junction bases not matched to a gene: 3. The CDR3 region is CASSEFRGTGNTIYF. The CDR3 coding sequence is TGTGCCAGCAGTGAATTCAGGGGGACTGGAAACACCATATATTTT.

This clone has only one observation. V usage is TRBV30 and J usage is TRBJ2-7; D possibly matches TRBD1 or TRBD2 (5 bases each). Germline V gives CDR1 GTSNPN, CDR2 SVGIG (reference sequence). The ends were cut back, 1 base at V and 0 bases at J, with 16 bases in the middle. The CDR3 is 16 amino acids. This CDR3 is CAWSDLEGPNSYEQYF. CDR3 coding DNA: TGTGCCTGGAGTGACCTTGAGGGGCCCAACTCCTACGAGCAGTACTTC.

The V gene is TRBV28, the J gene TRBJ1-2; D ambiguous. The ends were cut back, 3 bases at V and 4 bases at J, with 6 bases in the middle. Germline V gives CDR1 MDHEN, CDR2 SYDVKM. This CDR3 comprises 12 residues. CDR3 sequence (DNA): TGTGCCAGCAGTTTCCCGAGCTATGGCTACACCTTC. Protein: CASSFPSYGYTF.

The V gene is TRBV7-2, the J gene TRBJ2-3, with TRBD2 matching 9 bases. CDR1 is SGHTA and CDR2 is FQGNSA in the germline V gene. J lost 5 bases, V lost 1 base, and 7 bases had no gene match. This CDR3 has 16 residues. The CDR3 spells CASSLGPAGGGDTQYF. The CDR3, as DNA: TGTGCCAGCAGCTTAGGCCCAGCGGGGGGAGGAGATACGCAGTATTTT. The variable domain in full, with the rest retrieved from reference TRBV7-2 and TRBJ2-3, is GAGVSQSPSNKVTEKGKDVELRCDPISGHTALYWYRQSLGQGLEFLIYFQGNSAPDKSGLPSDRFSAERTGGSVSTLTIQRTQQEDSAVYLCASSLGPAGGGDTQYFGPGTRLTVL.

V usage is TRBV7-2 and J usage is TRBJ2-1, with 8 bases aligning to TRBD1. V shed 0 bases and J 3 bases; nucleotides not matched to a gene: 7. The CDR3 runs to 17 residues. CDR1 SGHTA and CDR2 FQGNSA come from the germline V gene. DNA for the CDR3: TGTGCCAGCAGCTTAGCGTCCTTAGGACAGGGCTACAATGAGCAGTTCTTC. It encodes CASSLASLGQGYNEQFF.

V usage is TRBV25-1 and J usage is TRBJ2-1, with TRBD2 identical over 7 bases. The CDR3 loop spans 13 amino acids. V gave up 4 bases and J gave up 15 bases; unmatched junction bases: 12. Germline V gene data show CDR1 as MGHDK and CDR2 as SYGVNS. In DNA, the CDR3 is TGTGCCAGCAGTGGCCCCAAGCGGGGCTACTGGTTCTTC. Translating it yields CASSGPKRGYWFF.

This clone was detected only once. The rearrangement uses TRBV9 and TRBJ2-1, with TRBD2 identical over 11 bases. CDR3 length: 15 residues. Trimming cost V 3 bases and J 7 bases; bases outside gene matches: 6. Germline lookup yields CDR1 SGDLS and CDR2 YYNGEE. The CDR3 DNA reads TGTGCCAGCAGCGCCCTAGCGGGGGGATGGAATGAGCAGTTCTTC. It codes for CASSALAGGWNEQFF.

This chain joins TRBV19 and TRBJ1-3; D not certain. The V and J ends lost 3 bases and 0 bases respectively, with 12 bases between them. Germline V gene data show CDR1 as LNHDA and CDR2 as SQIVND (reference sequence). The CDR3 length is 16 residues. CDR3 protein: CASSIERARSGNTIYF. In DNA, the CDR3 is TGTGCCAGTAGTATTGAGAGGGCCCGCTCTGGAAACACCATATATTTT.

V and J are TRBV6-1 and TRBJ2-1, with 7 positions matching TRBD2. The germline V gene has CDR1 MNHNS and CDR2 SASEGT. With 11 bases clipped from V and 10 bases from J, the junction kept 8 bases outside the gene matches. The CDR3 sequence is 11 residues long. CDR3 nucleotides: TGTGCCGGCACTAGGGGAGGGGAGCAGTTCTTC. This gives the protein CAGTRGGEQFF.

This clone was observed once. The rearrangement links TRBV15 to TRBJ1-4; 9 nucleotides agree with TRBD1. Per the germline V gene, CDR1 is LNHNV and CDR2 is YYDKDF (reference sequence). V lost 7 bases, J lost 5 bases, and 8 bases stayed unmatched. The CDR3 runs to 15 residues. CDR3 nucleotide sequence: TGTGCCACCACCGATGCGGGACAGGGAAATGAAAAACTGTTTTTT. Residues: CATTDAGQGNEKLFF.

This sequence joins TRBV6-6 and TRBJ2-6; D remains ambiguous. Germline lookup yields CDR1 MNHNY and CDR2 SVGAGI (reference sequence). V lost 0 bases to trimming and J lost 4 bases, with 7 bases between them. This CDR3 contains 15 residues. DNA of the CDR3: TGTGCCAGCAGTTACTCAACAGCAGGGGCCAACGTCCTGACTTTC. Its protein product is CASSYSTAGANVLTF.

This chain links TRBV19 with TRBJ1-2, with TRBD1 matching 12 bases. The length of the CDR3 is 17 residues. V lost 0 bases, J lost 3 bases, and 5 bases stayed unmatched. Germline values: CDR1 LNHDA, CDR2 SQIVND (reference sequence). The CDR3 coding sequence is TGTGCCAGTAGTATAGAAGGGACAGGGGGCGCGGACTATGGCTACACCTTC. Translating gives CASSIEGTGGADYGYTF. The whole variable domain, remainder taken from reference TRBV19 and TRBJ1-2, is DGGITQSPKYLFRKEGQNVTLSCEQNLNHDAMYWYRQDPGQGLRLIYYSQIVNDFQKGDIAEGYSVSREKKESFPLTVTSAQKNPTAFYLCASSIEGTGGADYGYTFGSGTRLTVV.

The chain's CDR3 is CASSPDRGRVNTQYF. CDR3 nucleotides: TGCGCCAGCAGCCCCGACAGGGGGCGAGTGAATACGCAGTATTTT. The chain is built from TRBV5-1 and TRBJ2-3; 10 bases line up with TRBD1. With 4 bases clipped from V and 7 bases from J, the junction kept 9 bases outside the gene matches. CDR1 is SGHRS, CDR2 YFSETQ, per germline. The length of the CDR3 is 15 residues. Using reference TRBV5-1 and TRBJ2-3 for the parts outside the CDR3, the full variable domain is KAGVTQTPRYLIKTRGQQVTLSCSPISGHRSVSWYQQTPGQGLQFLFEYFSETQRNKGNFPGRFSGRQFSNSRSEMNVSTLELGDSALYLCASSPDRGRVNTQYFGPGTRLTVL.

This sequence joins TRBV5-6 and TRBJ1-2; D is uncertain. Per the germline V gene, CDR1 is SGHDT and CDR2 is YYEEEE. Trimming pared 4 bases from V and 4 bases from J, leaving 20 bases between. The CDR3 is 16 amino acids. As DNA, the CDR3 is TGTGCCAGCAGCAGGGCCCCGGCGGGCCTCTTCTATGGCTACACCTTC. This gives the protein CASSRAPAGLFYGYTF.

In its sample, this clone was seen once. CDR3 amino acids: CASSFPKGGSNTEAFF. The CDR3 coding sequence is TGTGCCAGCAGCTTTCCAAAGGGCGGTTCGAACACTGAAGCTTTCTTT. V is TRBV5-4 and J is TRBJ1-1, with D hard to call. The CDR3 runs to 16 residues. Germline CDR1 and CDR2: SGHNT and YYREEE (reference sequence). V lost 2 bases and J lost 1, with 15 bases in between.

The V call is TRBV7-8, the J call TRBJ2-1; D is unclear. This CDR3 contains 14 residues. CDR1 and CDR2 (germline): SGHVS, FQNEAQ. Trimming pared 6 bases from V and 3 bases from J, leaving 12 bases between. For the CDR3, the DNA is TGTGCCAGCAGTCCAGTGTTTGACTACAATGAGCAGTTCTTC. The encoded protein is CASSPVFDYNEQFF.

V gene TRBV4-2 combines with J gene TRBJ2-5; D is unresolved. This CDR3 comprises 14 residues. Germline V gives CDR1 LGHNA, CDR2 YNFKEQ. V was trimmed by 5 bases and J by 0 bases, leaving 10 bases between them. The CDR3 sequence: CASSYLRDQETQYF. In nucleotides, the CDR3 is TGTGCCAGCAGCTACCTCCGGGACCAAGAGACCCAGTACTTC.

V is TRBV5-1 and J is TRBJ2-2; D is perhaps TRBD2 (6 bases). The CDR3 spans 18 residues. Deletions cut 0 bases from V and 3 bases from J, with 18 bases between. Looked up from germline, CDR1 is SGHRS and CDR2 is YFSETQ. CDR3 sequence: CASSLEVWPGVDTGELFF. The CDR3 nucleotides read TGCGCCAGCAGCTTGGAGGTCTGGCCGGGGGTGGACACCGGGGAGCTGTTTTTT.

The chain uses TRBV5-4 and TRBJ2-3; 8 bases align to TRBD1. The CDR3 extends over 16 amino acids. CDR1 and CDR2 (germline): SGHNT, YYREEE (reference sequence). The V gene end was trimmed by 4 bases and the J gene end by 2 bases; junction bases not matched to a gene: 9. CDR3 DNA sequence: TGTGCCAGCAGCAACGTCGGGACAGGCCACACAGATACGCAGTATTTT. Translating gives CASSNVGTGHTDTQYF.

This chain joins TRBV4-2 and TRBJ2-1, with D perhaps being TRBD1 or TRBD2 (5 bases each). Germline CDR1 LGHNA, CDR2 YNFKEQ. The CDR3 length is 17 residues. The V end was cut by 2 bases, the J end by 6 bases, with 20 bases between. CDR3 coding DNA: TGTGCCAGCAGCCAACCTGACTTTACTCGAGGGACCAATGAGCAGTTCTTC. It translates to CASSQPDFTRGTNEQFF.

The chain is built from TRBV11-2 and TRBJ1-4, with 9 nucleotides matching TRBD1. From germline, CDR1 is SGHAT and CDR2 FQNNGV. The CDR3 sequence is 16 residues long. The V segment lost 5 bases and the J segment 8 bases; nucleotides outside the gene matches: 12. The CDR3 DNA reads as TGTGCCAGCAGCCTTTTCCCGGGACAGGGCCCCGAAAAACTGTTTTTT. Its protein product is CASSLFPGQGPEKLFF.

This chain links TRBV6-5 with TRBJ2-5; D assignment may be TRBD1 or TRBD2 (6 bases each). Germline V gene sequence: CDR1 MNHEY, CDR2 SVGAGI. This CDR3 is built from 15 residues. V was shortened by 7 bases and J by 5 bases, with 20 bases between the two germline ends. As DNA, the CDR3 is TGTGCCAGCACCCACATAGGGGGGATGGTGGAGACCCAGTACTTC. Protein: CASTHIGGMVETQYF.

This chain connects TRBV5-1 to TRBJ1-1; no reliable D call. The ends were cut back, 6 bases at V and 4 bases at J, with 13 bases in the middle. This CDR3 contains 13 residues. CDR1 and CDR2 (germline): SGHRS, YFSETQ. The CDR3 protein is CASTGFARTEAFF. In DNA, the CDR3 is TGCGCCAGCACTGGTTTCGCCCGCACTGAAGCTTTCTTT. The complete variable domain, with remaining parts taken from reference TRBV5-1 and TRBJ1-1, reads KAGVTQTPRYLIKTRGQQVTLSCSPISGHRSVSWYQQTPGQGLQFLFEYFSETQRNKGNFPGRFSGRQFSNSRSEMNVSTLELGDSALYLCASTGFARTEAFFGQGTRLTVV.

In its sample, this clone was seen once. The gene calls are TRBV29-1 and TRBJ2-4; tentatively, D is TRBD1 (6 bases). The CDR3 covers 13 residues. Germline V CDR1 and CDR2: SQVTM, ANQGSEA. V was pared by 4 bases and J by 1 base, with 8 bases between. The CDR3 DNA reads TGCAGCGTTGGAGACAGGGCCAAAAACATTCAGTACTTC. It codes for CSVGDRAKNIQYF. The full variable domain, with the rest looked up from reference TRBV29-1 and TRBJ2-4, is SAVISQKPSRDICQRGTSLTIQCQVDSQVTMMFWYRQQPGQSLTLIATANQGSEATYESGFVIDKFPISRPNLTFSTLTVSNMSPEDSSIYLCSVGDRAKNIQYFGAGTRLSVL.

This clone has just one count. CDR3 nucleotides: TGTGCCAGCAGTCCCGACAGGGGGCCTGGGTGCGAGCAGTACTTC. It encodes CASSPDRGPGCEQYF. This sequence joins TRBV6-5 and TRBJ2-7; TRBD1 matches 10 bases. In germline, CDR1 is MNHEY, CDR2 SVGAGI. The CDR3 has 15 amino acids. V was pared by 5 bases and J by 6 bases, with 10 bases of the junction left unmatched.

The chain is built from TRBV18 and TRBJ2-7; 11 bases match TRBD1. The germline gives CDR1 KGHSH, CDR2 LQKENI. J lost 3 bases, V lost 6 bases, and 7 bases had no gene match. CDR3 length equals 15 residues. This CDR3 reads CASSRQDRGLYEQYF. The CDR3 DNA reads TGTGCCAGCTCGCGGCAGGACAGGGGGCTCTACGAGCAGTACTTC.

J is TRBJ2-7 and V is TRBV27; D gene ambiguous. Germline V lookup: CDR1 MNHEY, CDR2 SMNVEV (reference sequence). The CDR3 extends over 14 amino acids. Deletions cut 1 base from V and 6 bases from J, with 13 bases between. CDR3 region: CASSLFSPPGEQYF. The CDR3 bases are TGTGCCAGCAGTTTATTTTCACCCCCGGGCGAGCAGTACTTC.

This chain joins TRBV11-2 and TRBJ2-1; 8 bases match TRBD2. V lost 11 bases, J lost 5 bases, and 14 bases stayed unmatched. Per the germline V gene, CDR1 is SGHAT and CDR2 is FQNNGV. The CDR3 is made up of 15 amino acids. The CDR3 nucleotides are TGTGCCGGTAGCGGGGCGCCCCCCGTAAACAATGAGCAGTTCTTC. Its protein is CAGSGAPPVNNEQFF.

The rearrangement uses TRBV6-5 and TRBJ1-6; D is unresolved. Germline V gene sequence: CDR1 MNHEY, CDR2 SVGAGI. Trimming pared 2 bases from V and 10 bases from J, leaving 9 bases between. The CDR3 has 13 amino acids. The CDR3 here is CASSYDGPSPLHF. The CDR3 DNA follows: TGTGCCAGCAGTTACGACGGGCCCTCACCCCTCCACTTT.

This chain joins TRBV6-5 and TRBJ2-1, with 7 bases identical to TRBD2. Trimming removed 0 bases from V and 5 bases from J; junction bases left unmatched: 7. Germline assignment: CDR1 MNHEY and CDR2 SVGAGI. The CDR3 spans 16 residues. The CDR3 DNA follows: TGTGCCAGCAGTTACTCAACTAGCGCGTCTAACAATGAGCAGTTCTTC. Encoded protein: CASSYSTSASNNEQFF.